These 22 T cell receptor beta chains share one sample of origin, sequenced in a study of PD-1 blockade in mismatch repair-deficient tumors. TCRdb keeps only in-frame clones here, not all; method: immunoSEQ multiplex PCR. The sample lists around 40,000 clones; roughly 77% were seen once. The material sequenced was peripheral blood, taken 4 weeks after starting pembrolizumab. All receptors derive from an adult with mismatch repair-deficient cancer.

This clone was seen only once. The chain employs TRBV5-1 and TRBJ2-1, with D unclear. This CDR3 has 14 amino acids. Trimming left V 4 bases short and J 2 bases short, with 10 bases between. Germline values: CDR1 SGHRS, CDR2 YFSETQ. CDR3 loop: CASSGSGPYNEQFF. DNA of the CDR3: TGCGCCAGCAGCGGTTCGGGTCCCTACAATGAGCAGTTCTTC.

The V and J genes are TRBV10-3 and TRBJ2-5; 8 nucleotides line up with TRBD1. The germline V gene encodes CDR1 ENHRY and CDR2 SYGVKD. J gave up 0 bases and V 6 bases, and 0 bases lay outside the gene matches. This CDR3 region has 13 residues. CDR3 bases: TGTGCCATCAGGGACAGGGACCAAGAGACCCAGTACTTC. It encodes CAIRDRDQETQYF.

J is TRBJ2-1 and V is TRBV7-2; D ambiguous. The CDR3 extends over 15 amino acids. Trimming took off 5 bases at V and 4 bases at J, with 15 bases between the two ends. Germline V gene lookup returns CDR1 SGHTA and CDR2 FQGNSA. The CDR3 nucleotides are TGTGCCAGCAGCCTAGATTTCATCGAATACAATGAGCAGTTCTTC. This encodes CASSLDFIEYNEQFF.

This clone was detected ten times or more. The chain combines TRBV28 with TRBJ1-3; possible D gene TRBD1, 5 bases. Germline-derived CDR1 and CDR2 are MDHEN and SYDVKM. This CDR3 is 14 amino acids long. V was pared by 2 bases and J by 3 bases, with 8 bases between. The CDR3 sequence is CASSLLGDGNTIYF. The CDR3 nucleotides read TGTGCCAGCAGTTTACTAGGGGATGGAAACACCATATATTTT.

The chain combines TRBV4-2 with TRBJ2-7; 7 nucleotides agree with TRBD2. Germline V CDR1 and CDR2: LGHNA, YNFKEQ. The trim removed 0 bases at V and 0 bases at J, leaving 2 bases unmatched. This CDR3 is 15 amino acids long. CDR3 residues: CASSQEAGNSYEQYF. In DNA form, the CDR3 reads TGTGCCAGCAGCCAAGAAGCGGGGAACTCCTACGAGCAGTACTTC.

The rearrangement uses TRBV7-9 and TRBJ2-1; 11 bases map to TRBD2. V trimming: 1 base; J trimming: 0 bases; junction bases outside the gene matches: 8. The CDR3 spans 19 residues. Germline CDR1 and CDR2: SEHNR and FQNEAQ (reference sequence). Here the CDR3 reads CASSLDVGLAESSYNEQFF. The CDR3 DNA reads TGTGCCAGCAGCTTAGATGTGGGACTAGCGGAAAGCTCCTACAATGAGCAGTTCTTC. The whole variable domain, filled in from reference TRBV7-9 and TRBJ2-1, reads DTGVSQNPRHKITKRGQNVTFRCDPISEHNRLYWYRQTLGQGPEFLTYFQNEAQLEKSRLLSDRFSAERPKGSFSTLEIQRTEQGDSAMYLCASSLDVGLAESSYNEQFFGPGTRLTVL.

The chain is built from TRBV7-8 and TRBJ2-7; unclear D gene. CDR1 and CDR2 (germline): SGHVS, FQNEAQ. CDR3 size: 17 residues. V lost 1 base and J 4 bases, leaving 20 bases between the germline ends. The CDR3 DNA reads as TGTGCCAGCAGCTTAGGATTAGGAGCTGGGCCCCTTTACGAGCAGTACTTC. Residues: CASSLGLGAGPLYEQYF.

Remarks on this clone: A junction boundary mismatches the germline segment, possibly from a read error. The chain joins TRBV6-1 to TRBJ2-5; D unresolved. Germline values: CDR1 MNHNS, CDR2 SASEGT. This CDR3 is built from 13 residues. The CDR3 here is CASSEGPKETQYF. CDR3 nucleotides: TGTGCCAGCAGCGAAGGGCCCAAAGAGACCCAGTACTTC.

V usage is TRBV5-1 and J usage is TRBJ2-3, with D perhaps matching TRBD2 (5 bases). CDR1 is SGHRS, CDR2 YFSETQ, per germline. The CDR3 covers 12 residues. V lost 2 bases, J lost 9 bases, and 10 bases lay in between. The CDR3 nucleotides are TGCGCCAGCAGCTTTGGAGGTGGAACGCAGTATTTT. Residues: CASSFGGGTQYF. Complete variable domain (other parts from reference TRBV5-1 and TRBJ2-3): KAGVTQTPRYLIKTRGQQVTLSCSPISGHRSVSWYQQTPGQGLQFLFEYFSETQRNKGNFPGRFSGRQFSNSRSEMNVSTLELGDSALYLCASSFGGGTQYFGPGTRLTVL.

The chain combines TRBV28 with TRBJ2-6; D not resolved. Germline V gene sequence: CDR1 MDHEN, CDR2 SYDVKM. The ends were cut back, 4 bases at V and 3 bases at J, with 4 bases in the middle. There are 13 residues in the CDR3. The CDR3 DNA sequence: TGTGCCAGCAGTTGGGGTGGGGCCAACGTCCTGACTTTC. As protein: CASSWGGANVLTF.

The chain joins TRBV11-2 to TRBJ2-3, with D hard to call. Deletions cut 3 bases from V and 2 bases from J, with 12 bases between. The germline V gene encodes CDR1 SGHAT and CDR2 FQNNGV. This CDR3 has 15 residues. As DNA, the CDR3 is TGTGCCAGCAGCTTTAGTGGATCGGCCACAGATACGCAGTATTTT. This sequence encodes CASSFSGSATDTQYF.

The V and J genes are TRBV4-2 and TRBJ2-1; D gene uncertain. The CDR3 sequence is 13 residues long. Germline values: CDR1 LGHNA, CDR2 YNFKEQ. Between the trimmed V and J ends, which lost 0 bases and 9 bases, there was a span of 9 bases. CDR3 nucleotides: TGTGCCAGCAGCCAAGATCTACTGGGTGAGCAGTTCTTC. It translates to CASSQDLLGEQFF.

V and J are TRBV7-2 and TRBJ2-5; tentatively, D is TRBD1 or TRBD2 (5 bases each). In germline, CDR1 is SGHTA, CDR2 FQGNSA. This CDR3 is built from 16 residues. Between the trimmed V and J ends, which lost 3 bases and 1 base, there was a span of 15 bases. The CDR3 nucleotides read TGTGCCAGCAGCTTCGGGACCGGGTATAGCCAAGAGACCCAGTACTTC. It encodes CASSFGTGYSQETQYF.

The sample holds one count of this clone. The rearrangement links TRBV5-1 to TRBJ2-7, with D unclear. Germline CDR1 is SGHRS and CDR2 is YFSETQ. The CDR3 extends over 13 amino acids. The V and J ends lost 4 bases and 5 bases respectively, with 13 bases between them. As DNA, the CDR3 is TGCGCCAGCAGCCCGGGCTTAGGCAACGAGCAGTACTTC. Translated: CASSPGLGNEQYF.

This clone appeared a single time. The V and J genes are TRBV5-4 and TRBJ2-7; the match to TRBD1 covers 7 bases. The CDR3 extends over 15 amino acids. The germline V gene has CDR1 SGHNT and CDR2 YYREEE (reference sequence). V was clipped by 4 bases and J by 0 bases; unmatched bases: 7. The CDR3 region has the DNA TGTGCCAGCAGCCAAGATGGGGACAGCTCCTACGAGCAGTACTTC. Translating gives CASSQDGDSSYEQYF.

The genes are TRBV19 and TRBJ2-3; 9 bases are a match to TRBD1. Germline loops: CDR1 LNHDA, CDR2 SQIVND (reference sequence). This CDR3 comprises 16 residues. J gave up 5 bases and V 3 bases, and 9 bases lay outside the gene matches. The CDR3, as DNA: TGTGCCAGTAGTATTCGGGGACAGGGAGGAGAAGATACGCAGTATTTT. Translated: CASSIRGQGGEDTQYF. Combining the CDR3 with reference TRBV19 and TRBJ2-3 gives the whole variable domain DGGITQSPKYLFRKEGQNVTLSCEQNLNHDAMYWYRQDPGQGLRLIYYSQIVNDFQKGDIAEGYSVSREKKESFPLTVTSAQKNPTAFYLCASSIRGQGGEDTQYFGPGTRLTVL.

The table lists this clone with a count of one. The chain carries TRBV6-1 and TRBJ2-2; a possible D gene is TRBD1 (5 bases). The CDR3 is 14 amino acids. Looked up from germline, CDR1 is MNHNS and CDR2 is SASEGT. V was pared by 2 bases and J by 4 bases, with 8 bases between. CDR3: CASSEYRGTGELFF. Here the CDR3 DNA reads TGTGCCAGCAGTGAATATAGGGGCACCGGGGAGCTGTTTTTT.

The chain is built from TRBV12-5 and TRBJ2-1, with TRBD2 identical over 11 bases. V lost 7 bases and J lost 5; bases outside the gene matches: 10. Germline-derived CDR1 and CDR2 are LGHNT and FRNRAP. The CDR3 spans 16 residues. The CDR3 nucleotides read TGTGCTAGTGCCCCGGGACTAGCGGCCGTTCACAATGAGCAGTTCTTC. Its protein product is CASAPGLAAVHNEQFF. The whole variable domain, remainder taken from reference TRBV12-5 and TRBJ2-1, is DARVTQTPRHKVTEMGQEVTMRCQPILGHNTVFWYRQTMMQGLELLAYFRNRAPLDDSGMPKDRFSAEMPDATLATLKIQPSEPRDSAVYFCASAPGLAAVHNEQFFGPGTRLTVL.

The J gene is TRBJ1-1, the V gene TRBV5-4; no reliable D call. The CDR3 spans 15 residues. V was shortened by 1 base and J by 0 bases, with 10 bases between the two germline ends. The V gene's germline CDR1 is SGHNT and CDR2 YYREEE (reference sequence). The CDR3 bases are TGTGCCAGCAGCTTGAATTCCGCGGTGAACACTGAAGCTTTCTTT. Protein sequence: CASSLNSAVNTEAFF.

V gene TRBV2 combines with J gene TRBJ2-7, with 12 bases aligning to TRBD2. The germline gives CDR1 SNHLY, CDR2 FYNNEI. V trimming: 2 bases; J trimming: 5 bases; junction bases outside the gene matches: 4. The CDR3 sequence is 15 residues long. The CDR3 DNA follows: TGTGCCAGCAGTGAATCTAGCGGGAGGGGCCACGAGCAGTACTTC. Protein sequence: CASSESSGRGHEQYF.

This clone was picked up a small number of times. The rearrangement uses TRBV12-5 and TRBJ2-1; TRBD2 matches at 14 bases. CDR3 length equals 22 residues. Looked up from germline, CDR1 is LGHNT and CDR2 is FRNRAP. The V segment lost 0 bases and the J segment 5 bases; nucleotides outside the gene matches: 18. Written as DNA, the CDR3 is TGTGCTAGTGGTTTGGTACCCCTACGACTAGCGGGAGGGCCTGCTGCTCACAATGAGCAGTTCTTC. Residues: CASGLVPLRLAGGPAAHNEQFF.

The rearrangement joins TRBV9 to TRBJ2-5; TRBD1 agrees at 7 bases. The length of the CDR3 is 20 residues. Germline V gene lookup returns CDR1 SGDLS and CDR2 YYNGEE. V was clipped by 3 bases and J by 4 bases; unmatched bases: 24. The CDR3 here is CASSGYNEKGDSTYRETQYF. The CDR3 DNA sequence: TGTGCCAGCAGCGGGTATAATGAAAAAGGGGACAGCACCTATAGAGAGACCCAGTACTTC.